Below, one TCR beta chain is given with its context. CDR1 is SGHDN, CDR2 FVKESK, per germline. Trimming left V 4 bases short and J 0 bases short, with 21 bases between. The length of the CDR3 is 18 residues. The data belong to a study of T cell changes during pregnancy in multiple sclerosis. Libraries were prepared by immunoSEQ multiplex PCR; TCRdb keeps only in-frame clonotypes and omits some of them. The data hold around 38,000 clones, with around 92% observed a single time. The chain is built from TRBV14 and TRBJ1-2; D perhaps matches TRBD1 (5 bases). The material was CD4+ T cells from peripheral blood mononuclear cells, obtained in the third trimester of pregnancy. This TCR came from a female donor in good health, enrolled as a control in a pregnancy study. This CDR3 is CASSPRDSGKPANYGYTF. CDR3 in DNA: TGTGCCAGCAGCCCCCGGGACTCGGGGAAACCGGCTAACTATGGCTACACCTTC.